This T cell receptor beta chain was identified in a study of CD8+ T cells in alopecia areata. Study-level background: In an open-label trial, patients got 5 to 10 mg tofacitinib twice daily. Treatment with tofacitinib (6 to 18 months) was followed by 6 months off drug. The study's findings and limits: Scalp clonality, along with expanded CD8+ clones among the top 100, was significantly decreased by tofacitinib. Scalp sample data also include resident alphabeta T cells from normal skin.

Following extraction, RNA underwent reverse transcription to cDNA, which served as the sequencing template. Profiling relied on immunoSEQ multiplex PCR, and the TCRdb table lists in-frame clones only, not all of them. The table lists 120,000 or so clones, 61% of them singletons. The length of the CDR3 is 16 residues. Per germline, CDR1 SGHRS and CDR2 YFSETQ. V lost 3 bases to trimming and J lost 6 bases, with 18 bases between them. Described treatment: oral pan-JAK inhibitor, 5-10 mg twice daily. Points on this clone: Its antigen is unknown.

The TCR originated in a human donor with alopecia areata. Sequencing was performed on CD4+ T cells sorted from blood, taken at week 4, from a patient treated with tofacitinib. This chain links TRBV5-1 with TRBJ2-2; D remains ambiguous. The CDR3 region is CASSSVLTGISGELFF. CDR3 bases: TGCGCCAGCAGCTCCGTCCTAACGGGCATTTCCGGGGAGCTGTTTTTT.